This TCR beta chain was found in a study of spatial heterogeneity in lung cancer. MiXCR, applied by TCRdb to the 5' RACE reads, yields one record per CDR3 protein. The sample lists more than 65,000 distinct CDR3 sequences; about 8.5% were seen once. The table lists this clonotype with many counts. No antigen is known for it. Germline V gene lookup returns CDR1 MNHEY and CDR2 SVGEGT. V dropped 2 bases and J dropped 6 bases, with 17 bases sitting between them. CDR3 length equals 15 residues. Study-level findings and limits: Ubiquitous expanded tumor TCRs were seen in blood more at resection than at follow-up.

Stated time point: sample taken at primary tumor resection. The source was PBMCs, collected at surgery. The chain has TRBV6-2 or TRBV6-3 and TRBJ2-7; D remains ambiguous. The source is a male donor with early-stage non-small cell lung cancer. The chain's CDR3 is CASSYPFRGPGEQYF. CDR3 bases: TGTGCCAGCAGTTACCCCTTCCGTGGGCCGGGCGAGCAGTACTTC.